This T cell receptor (beta chain) was observed in a study of CD8 T cells in Susac syndrome (dated by TCRdb to between 2019 and 2020). Turning to the overall study: Of the Susac syndrome patients who were sequenced, under 10 were in clinical remission while six had clinically active disease. Susac syndrome patients were therapy-naive, on corticosteroids (some also receiving IVIg), or on IVIg alone at blood withdrawal. Repertoire sequencing was used to test whether CD8+ T cell activation and differentiation in Susac syndrome was antigen driven. The study compared CD8+ T cell repertoire clonality among about a dozen healthy donors, around 14 Susac syndrome patients and fewer than 19 multiple sclerosis patients. General conclusions and limits of the study: Susac syndrome CD8+ repertoires showed clonal expansion, highest in CD8+ TEMRA cells and greater in clinically active than remitting patients. The TCR sequencing and HLA analysis was acknowledged to have included a relatively small number of individuals. In the total CD8+ and CD8+ TEMRA repertoires, 15 to 20 and five Susac-specific public clones, respectively, were identified.

Peripheral blood CD8+ and CD4+ T cells from healthy donors, Susac syndrome patients and multiple sclerosis patients were profiled by high-throughput TCR beta sequencing. The Susac syndrome patients fulfilled recently defined diagnostic criteria for definite or probable disease. Bulk CD8+ and CD4+ T cells were purified magnetically by negative isolation, whereas CD8+ TEMRA cells were enriched by FACS. Blood was collected in EDTA tubes and processed within 24 hours, with PBMCs isolated through density gradient centrifugation. PBMCs intended for TCR sequencing were cryopreserved in liquid nitrogen and were subsequently thawed in a 37 degrees C water bath. A purity of at least 90% was achieved for sorted or isolated CD4+, CD8+ and CD8+ TEMRA cells. As for this clonotype: Its antigen has not been determined. Base qualities are not provided; no much larger clone lies one nucleotide away.

RNA was extracted using the RNeasy kit, and about 0.5 to 1 ug of the RNA was reverse transcribed with random hexamers. The immunoSEQ multiplex PCR assay, which covers 54 Vbeta and 13 Jbeta segments, was used to amplify TCR beta CDR3 regions. Bias from PCR amplification was corrected by using a synthetic template baseline for primer optimization and for computational correction. In the authors' own workflow: Only productive sequences were kept, with reads annotated to V, D and J genes according to IMGT and analyzed in immunoSEQ Analyzer. Clonality was computed as one minus Shannon entropy normalized by log2 of the number of productive unique sequences. For each patient and control, public and private clones were evaluated within the 100 most prevalent clones. Clones were defined as Susac-specific if absent from the healthy and MS cohorts, from around 1,000 published viral clones and from other ImmuneACCESS disease sequences. TCRdb redid the processing of the public reads, applying fastp at Q25 and MiXCR, and retained in-frame beta chains. Every CDR3 protein is listed once, alongside the most common genes and DNA of its rows. The V and J calls and clone size are TCRdb's, not the authors'. The sample records about 84,000 distinct CDR3 sequences, approximately 96% of which are singletons. In total, the top ten clones hold approximately 0.42% of the sample.

Between the V and J ends, shortened by 5 bases and 6 bases respectively, the junction contains 14 bases. The CDR3 measures 14 amino acids from cysteine to phenylalanine. Left in the record is the CDR3 DNA by itself, 42 bases read in frame from the first base. CDR1 is given as MNHEY and CDR2 as SMNVEV, both from the germline V gene (reference sequence). This sequence was found in a human donor with Susac syndrome. Sequencing was performed on CD8+ T cells from PBMCs. The chain was built from TRBV27 and TRBJ1-5; no confident D gene assignment can be made. The CDR3 is CASSETGVSQPQHF. The DNA reads as follows: TGTGCCAGCAGTGAGACGGGAGTCAGTCAGCCCCAGCATTTT.